One T cell receptor (beta chain) is described in this entry. The sample belongs to a study of blood T cell repertoires in COVID-19. The CDR3 sequence is 14 residues long. V was clipped by 5 bases and J by 4 bases; unmatched bases: 5. Germline V gives CDR1 SEHNR, CDR2 FQNEAQ (reference sequence). TCRdb keeps only in-frame clones here, not all; method: immunoSEQ multiplex PCR. This sample has about 74,000 clones; roughly 84% occur once, and the top ten carry approximately 29%. The rearrangement uses TRBV7-9 and TRBJ2-7; 10 nucleotides align to TRBD1. Sequenced material: peripheral blood. The receptor's source is a woman older than 75 with active or convalescent COVID-19. DNA for the CDR3: TGTGCCAGCAGCGCTACGGACAGGGGGTACGAGCAGTACTTC. Translated, it gives CASSATDRGYEQYF.